Listed below are T cell receptor beta chains from one sample, sequenced in a study of blood T cell repertoires in COVID-19. Repertoires were generated with immunoSEQ multiplex PCR, while TCRdb's copy carries only in-frame clones and drops some. Of hundreds of thousands of clones in the sample, approximately 85% were seen once. What was sequenced was peripheral blood. The receptors originated from a woman aged 55-75 years with active or convalescent COVID-19. CDR3s include the opening cysteine and the closing phenylalanine or tryptophan. The D gene is left open where the match is weak. The size of a clone is reported for some rows only, either as once, few or many, or as a class for expanded clones.

>TRBJ1-1|-|TRBV6-5|-
TGTGCCAGCAGATCGGGGACTGAAGCTTTCTTT
CASRSGTEAFF
>TRBJ1-5|-|TRBV6-5|once
TGTGCCAGCCATGAGGGCGAGTACAATCAGCCCCAGCATTTT
CASHEGEYNQPQHF
>TRBJ1-2|TRBD1|TRBV7-2|-
TGTGCCAGCGAGAGGACAGGGGCTAACTATGGCTACACCTTC
CASERTGANYGYTF
>TRBJ1-3|TRBD1|TRBV3-1/TRBV3-2|-
TGTGCCAGCAGCCGCCGGGGGACAGGGAGTTTAAACACCATATATTTT
CASSRRGTGSLNTIYF
>TRBJ2-5|-|TRBV4-3|few
TGCGCCAGCAGCCGAGGTAGTCAAGAGACCCAGTACTTC
CASSRGSQETQYF
>TRBJ2-7|TRBD1|TRBV5-5|-
TGTGCCAGCAGCTTGGCGGGACAGGAAACCTACGAGCAGTACTTC
CASSLAGQETYEQYF
>TRBJ2-2|-|TRBV5-1|-
TGCGCCAGCAGCTTACAGGGATCGGAGAACACCGGGGAGCTGTTTTTT
CASSLQGSENTGELFF
>TRBJ2-7|TRBD1|TRBV18|-
TGTGCCAGCTCACCATATGGGACAGGGGGACGCTACGAGCAGTACTTC
CASSPYGTGGRYEQYF
>TRBJ1-5|TRBD1|TRBV6-6|-
TGTGCCAGCAGTCCAAACTCGGCCAACAGGGGCTGGCAGGGCAATCAGCCCCAGCATTTT
CASSPNSANRGWQGNQPQHF
>TRBJ1-1|TRBD1|TRBV18|-
TGTGCCAGCTCACAGGGGACAGGGACGAACACTGAAGCTTTCTTT
CASSQGTGTNTEAFF